This TCR beta chain derives from a study of blood T cell repertoires in COVID-19. Overall study context: Acute and convalescent COVID-19 samples came from the United States, Italy and Spain. T cells, B-cell-depleted T cells, or PBMCs provided the cDNA or gDNA that served as material.

V was cut by 5 bases and J by 6 bases, with 21 bases left in between. Germline V CDR1 and CDR2: SGHRS, YFSETQ. This CDR3 has 15 amino acids. In the authors' methods: Amplification from reference gene primers served as the basis for estimated nucleated cell counts. The method was immunoSEQ multiplex PCR; TCRdb's version includes in-frame clones alone and lacks a portion of them. That table supplies the V and J calls and clone size; D and trimming were determined from the DNA. The table includes roughly 88,000 clones, roughly 80% detected once. The specimen sequenced was peripheral blood. The TCR was taken from an elderly woman with active or convalescent COVID-19. The V call is TRBV5-1, the J call TRBJ2-7; D is possibly TRBD1 (6 bases). CDR3 in amino acids: CASSRAEQGVGEQYF. DNA for the CDR3: TGCGCCAGCAGTCGTGCGGAACAGGGAGTAGGCGAGCAGTACTTC.